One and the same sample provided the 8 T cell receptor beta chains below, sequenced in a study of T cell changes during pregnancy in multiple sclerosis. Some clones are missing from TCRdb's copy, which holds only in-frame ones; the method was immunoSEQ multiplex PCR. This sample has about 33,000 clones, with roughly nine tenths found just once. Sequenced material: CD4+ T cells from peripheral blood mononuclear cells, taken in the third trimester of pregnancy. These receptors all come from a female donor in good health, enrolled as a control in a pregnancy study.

CDR3 coding DNA: TGTGCCAGCAGCCATCGGACAGGGGGCATGAACACTGAAGCTTTCTTT. Protein sequence: CASSHRTGGMNTEAFF. V gene TRBV14 combines with J gene TRBJ1-1; 11 bases agree with TRBD1. Trimming at V came to 3 bases and at J to 0 bases, leaving 3 bases not matched to a gene. Germline values: CDR1 SGHDN, CDR2 FVKESK. CDR3 length: 16 residues.

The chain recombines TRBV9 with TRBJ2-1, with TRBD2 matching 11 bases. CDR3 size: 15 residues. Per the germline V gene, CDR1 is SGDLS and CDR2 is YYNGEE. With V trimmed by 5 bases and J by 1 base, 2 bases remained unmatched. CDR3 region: CASSASGRSYNEQFF. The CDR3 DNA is TGTGCCAGCAGTGCTAGCGGGAGGTCCTACAATGAGCAGTTCTTC. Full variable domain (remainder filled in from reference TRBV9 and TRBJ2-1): DSGVTQTPKHLITATGQRVTLRCSPRSGDLSVYWYQQSLDQGLQFLIQYYNGEERAKGNILERFSAQQFPDLHSELNLSSLELGDSALYFCASSASGRSYNEQFFGPGTRLTVL.

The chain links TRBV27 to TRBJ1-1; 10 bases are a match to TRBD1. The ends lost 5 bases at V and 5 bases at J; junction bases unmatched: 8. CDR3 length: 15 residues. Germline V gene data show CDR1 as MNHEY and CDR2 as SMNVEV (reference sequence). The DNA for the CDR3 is TGTGCCAGCAGTGGGACAGGGGAGAGGTGGACTGAAGCTTTCTTT. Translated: CASSGTGERWTEAFF.

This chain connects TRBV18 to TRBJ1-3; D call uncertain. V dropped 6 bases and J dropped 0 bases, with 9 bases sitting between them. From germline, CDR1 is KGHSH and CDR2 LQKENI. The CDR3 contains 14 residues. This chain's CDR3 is CASSRSRSGNTIYF. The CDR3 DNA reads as TGTGCCAGCTCCCGGTCCCGCTCTGGAAACACCATATATTTT. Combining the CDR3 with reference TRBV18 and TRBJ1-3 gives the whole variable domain NAGVMQNPRHLVRRRGQEARLRCSPMKGHSHVYWYRQLPEEGLKFMVYLQKENIIDESGMPKERFSAEFPKEGPSILRIQQVVRGDSAAYFCASSRSRSGNTIYFGEGSWLTVV.

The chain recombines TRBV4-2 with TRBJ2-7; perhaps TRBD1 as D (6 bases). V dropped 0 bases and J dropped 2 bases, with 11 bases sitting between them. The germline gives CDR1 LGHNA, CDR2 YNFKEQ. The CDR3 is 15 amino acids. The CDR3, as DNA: TGTGCCAGCAGCCAAGAATACAGGGCTACCTACGAGCAGTACTTC. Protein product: CASSQEYRATYEQYF.

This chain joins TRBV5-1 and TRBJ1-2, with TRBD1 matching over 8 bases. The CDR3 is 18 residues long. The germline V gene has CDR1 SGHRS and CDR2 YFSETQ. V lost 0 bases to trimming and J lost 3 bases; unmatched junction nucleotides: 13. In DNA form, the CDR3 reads TGCGCCAGCAGCTTGGATGGTGGACAGGGAATGAGGGACTATGGCTACACCTTC. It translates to CASSLDGGQGMRDYGYTF.

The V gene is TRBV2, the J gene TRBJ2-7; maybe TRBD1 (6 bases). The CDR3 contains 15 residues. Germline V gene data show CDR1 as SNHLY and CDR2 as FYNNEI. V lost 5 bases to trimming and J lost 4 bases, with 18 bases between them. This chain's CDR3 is CASSPTGGISYEQYF. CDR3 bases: TGTGCCAGCAGTCCGACAGGCGGAATTTCTTACGAGCAGTACTTC.

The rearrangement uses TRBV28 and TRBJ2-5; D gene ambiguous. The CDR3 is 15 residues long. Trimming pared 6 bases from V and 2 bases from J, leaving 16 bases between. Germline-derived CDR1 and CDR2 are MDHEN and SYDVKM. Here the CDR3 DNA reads TGTGCCAGCAGGCCTCTGGCCCTCCCGCAAGAGACCCAGTACTTC. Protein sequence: CASRPLALPQETQYF.